Listed here are 28 T cell receptor beta chains from one sample, sequenced in a study of blood T cell repertoires in COVID-19. Data came from immunoSEQ multiplex PCR; TCRdb stores just in-frame clones and leaves some out. This sample has 120,000 or so clones, with roughly nine tenths found just once. Sequenced: peripheral blood. All receptors derive from a man aged 60 to 75 with COVID-19, enrolled during active disease.

The gene calls are TRBV4-2 and TRBJ2-7; tentatively, D is TRBD2 (6 bases). The length of the CDR3 is 16 residues. Trimming took 0 bases from V and 3 from J, leaving 15 bases between them. Germline V lookup: CDR1 LGHNA, CDR2 YNFKEQ. DNA for the CDR3: TGTGCCAGCAGCCAAGAGGGGGGAGAAGGAATCTACGAGCAGTACTTC. It codes for CASSQEGGEGIYEQYF.

The J gene is TRBJ1-6, the V gene TRBV5-1; D gene unclear. The V and J ends lost 1 base and 9 bases respectively, with 8 bases between them. This CDR3 has 13 amino acids. Looked up from germline, CDR1 is SGHRS and CDR2 is YFSETQ. The CDR3 nucleotides are TGCGCCAGCAGCTTGACAGAGCCTTCACCCCTCCACTTT. Encoded protein: CASSLTEPSPLHF.

This chain links TRBV28 with TRBJ2-7, with 7 positions matching TRBD1. V was pared by 2 bases and J by 2 bases, with 6 bases of the junction left unmatched. Germline CDR1 and CDR2: MDHEN and SYDVKM. The CDR3 has 15 amino acids. CDR3 sequence: CASSLVGQGAYEQYF. Written as DNA, the CDR3 is TGTGCCAGCAGTTTAGTAGGGCAGGGGGCCTACGAGCAGTACTTC.

The rearrangement joins TRBV30 to TRBJ1-2; perhaps TRBD1 as D (6 bases). CDR3 size: 13 residues. CDR1 and CDR2 (germline): GTSNPN, SVGIG (reference sequence). V was clipped by 2 bases and J by 3 bases, with 10 bases between them. The CDR3 reads CAWSLQGYYGYTF. CDR3 in DNA: TGTGCCTGGAGTCTCCAGGGGTACTATGGCTACACCTTC.

The V and J genes are TRBV6-2 or TRBV6-3 and TRBJ1-1; a possible D gene is TRBD1 (5 bases). Trimming removed 5 bases from V and 2 bases from J, with 24 bases in between. The CDR3 consists of 18 residues. Germline lookup yields CDR1 MNHEY and CDR2 SVGEGT. Here the CDR3 DNA reads TGTGCCAGCAGTCTCTCTGAGTCTGGAGGGGCCGTTAACACTGAAGCTTTCTTT. As protein: CASSLSESGGAVNTEAFF.

The rearrangement joins TRBV3-1 (or the pseudogene TRBV3-2) to TRBJ1-3; D is perhaps TRBD1 (5 bases). The CDR3 covers 15 residues. CDR1 is LGHDT, CDR2 YNNKEL, per germline (reference sequence). Trimming shortened V by 0 bases and J by 2 bases, and 8 bases separated the two germline ends. This chain's CDR3 is CASSQDRVPGNTIYF. Here the CDR3 DNA reads TGTGCCAGCAGCCAAGACAGGGTTCCTGGAAACACCATATATTTT.

The chain is built from TRBV11-2 and TRBJ1-6, with D hard to call. The germline V gene encodes CDR1 SGHAT and CDR2 FQNNGV. The ends were cut back, 4 bases at V and 6 bases at J, with 13 bases in the middle. The CDR3 covers 15 residues. The CDR3 loop is CASSSVRTPNSPLHF. In DNA form, the CDR3 reads TGTGCCAGCAGCTCCGTTCGTACACCTAATTCACCCCTCCACTTT.

The chain uses TRBV4-1 and TRBJ2-2; TRBD1 might be the D (6 bases). V gave up 0 bases and J gave up 3 bases, with 14 bases separating them. CDR3 size: 17 residues. The germline gives CDR1 MGHRA, CDR2 YSYEKL. The CDR3 bases are TGCGCCAGCAGCCAAGATCGATCAGGGGTTTACACCGGGGAGCTGTTTTTT. It codes for CASSQDRSGVYTGELFF.

The chain couples TRBV6-5 to TRBJ1-1, with 10 nucleotides matching TRBD1. The ends lost 3 bases at V and 7 bases at J; junction bases unmatched: 11. The CDR3 extends over 16 amino acids. Germline V gene lookup returns CDR1 MNHEY and CDR2 SVGAGI. CDR3 protein: CASSYSGTGDKSEAFF. The CDR3 DNA follows: TGTGCCAGCAGTTATTCCGGGACAGGGGATAAAAGTGAAGCTTTCTTT.

The rearrangement links TRBV7-2 to TRBJ2-3; 10 nucleotides agree with TRBD2. The CDR3 consists of 16 residues. The V segment lost 5 bases and the J segment 0 bases; nucleotides outside the gene matches: 5. Per germline, CDR1 SGHTA and CDR2 FQGNSA. CDR3 nucleotides: TGTGCCAGCAGCCCATGGACTAGCGGTAGCACAGATACGCAGTATTTT. Protein product: CASSPWTSGSTDTQYF.

The chain has TRBV24-1 and TRBJ1-2; 9 bases are a match to TRBD1. Germline CDR1 is KGHDR and CDR2 is SFDVKD. The CDR3 is 13 amino acids. Unmatched junction bases numbered 3, after V lost 5 bases and J lost 6 bases. The CDR3 DNA reads TGTGCCACCAGTGGCCGGGACAGGGATGGCTACACCTTC. Translated: CATSGRDRDGYTF.

CDR3 bases: TGTGCCAGCAGCTTAGGAGGTAGGACAGGGAACTACGAGCAGTACTTC. It encodes CASSLGGRTGNYEQYF. This sequence joins TRBV7-9 and TRBJ2-7; 8 bases line up with TRBD1. The CDR3 consists of 16 residues. With V trimmed by 1 base and J by 3 bases, 8 bases remained unmatched. The germline CDR1 and CDR2 sequences are SEHNR and FQNEAQ (reference sequence).

The CDR3 loop reads CASSRDSDYGYTF. CDR3 nucleotides: TGTGCCAGCAGCAGGGACTCTGACTATGGCTACACCTTC. This chain links TRBV6-5 with TRBJ1-2; the D gene is possibly TRBD1 (5 bases). The germline V and J ends were trimmed by 6 bases and 3 bases, with 11 bases remaining between them. The CDR3 has 13 amino acids. Germline CDR1 reads MNHEY; CDR2 reads SVGAGI.

The chain links TRBV12-5 to TRBJ2-2; 9 bases are a match to TRBD2. The CDR3 spans 15 residues. J lost 7 bases, V lost 7 bases, and 10 bases had no gene match. The germline gives CDR1 LGHNT, CDR2 FRNRAP. CDR3: CASALSGSGGGELFF. The CDR3 coding sequence is TGTGCTAGTGCCCTTAGCGGGAGTGGGGGCGGGGAGCTGTTTTTT.

The chain links TRBV14 to TRBJ1-4; perhaps TRBD1 as D (5 bases). The germline gives CDR1 SGHDN, CDR2 FVKESK. This CDR3 is built from 15 residues. V lost 5 bases and J 7 bases, leaving 17 bases between the germline ends. CDR3 amino acids: CASSFLGRGSEKLFF. In nucleotides, the CDR3 is TGTGCCAGCAGCTTCCTGGGTCGGGGGAGTGAAAAACTGTTTTTT.

The genes are TRBV14 and TRBJ2-1; 13 bases fit TRBD2. V was clipped by 0 bases and J by 7 bases; unmatched bases: 6. The CDR3 spans 17 residues. Germline V gives CDR1 SGHDN, CDR2 FVKESK. CDR3 sequence: CASSQESLAGGRNEQFF. The CDR3, as DNA: TGTGCCAGCAGCCAAGAGTCACTAGCGGGAGGGAGAAATGAGCAGTTCTTC.

The V gene is TRBV4-1, the J gene TRBJ2-5; unclear D gene. The CDR3 is 13 amino acids. From germline, CDR1 is MGHRA and CDR2 YSYEKL. The V end was cut by 0 bases, the J end by 5 bases, with 7 bases between. The DNA for the CDR3 is TGCGCCAGCAGCCAAGATGAGGTGGAGACCCAGTACTTC. It yields the protein CASSQDEVETQYF.

This sequence joins TRBV6-6 and TRBJ2-3; 11 bases line up with TRBD1. The CDR3 consists of 14 residues. Germline CDR1 is MNHNY and CDR2 is SVGAGI (reference sequence). V dropped 6 bases and J dropped 4; count of bases not matched to a gene: 3. The CDR3 nucleotides are TGTGCCAGCAGCCCGGGACAGGGGGCAGATACGCAGTATTTT. Its protein is CASSPGQGADTQYF.

The V gene is TRBV3-1 (or the pseudogene TRBV3-2), the J gene TRBJ2-7; 10 positions match TRBD2. CDR3 size: 14 residues. V shed 6 bases, J shed 6 bases, and the junction held 8 bases outside the gene matches. Germline V CDR1 and CDR2: LGHDT, YNNKEL (reference sequence). In nucleotides, the CDR3 is TGTGCCAGCAGACCTAGCGGGAGAACAATCGAGCAGTACTTC. Amino acids: CASRPSGRTIEQYF.

The chain has TRBV6-5 and TRBJ1-1; possibly TRBD1 for D (5 bases). V gave up 5 bases and J gave up 5 bases, with 15 bases separating them. Germline loops: CDR1 MNHEY, CDR2 SVGAGI. The length of the CDR3 is 14 residues. This CDR3 is CASSTNLKGTEAFF. The CDR3 DNA reads TGTGCCAGCAGTACAAACTTGAAGGGGACTGAAGCTTTCTTT.

This chain joins TRBV5-1 and TRBJ1-2; D perhaps matches TRBD1 (6 bases). Between the trimmed V and J ends, which lost 7 bases and 0 bases, there was a span of 19 bases. The CDR3 has 16 residues. Germline values: CDR1 SGHRS, CDR2 YFSETQ. The CDR3 DNA reads TGCGCCAGCGTGGACAGACGAAAACCTTCTAACTATGGCTACACCTTC. Its translation: CASVDRRKPSNYGYTF.

V and J are TRBV7-9 and TRBJ2-7; maybe TRBD1 (6 bases). The CDR3 runs to 14 residues. The V and J ends lost 0 bases and 7 bases respectively, with 13 bases between them. CDR1 SEHNR and CDR2 FQNEAQ come from the germline V gene (reference sequence). In DNA form, the CDR3 reads TGTGCCAGCAGCTTAGCGACAGGTTCTCGAGAGCAGTACTTC. This gives the protein CASSLATGSREQYF.

This chain connects TRBV7-8 to TRBJ2-7; 16 nucleotides align to TRBD2. V shed 1 base and J 5 bases; nucleotides not matched to a gene: 8. Germline assignment: CDR1 SGHVS and CDR2 FQNEAQ. The CDR3 extends over 18 amino acids. In DNA, the CDR3 is TGTGCCAGCAGCTTAGAAAAGGGACTAGCGGGAGGGGTCGACGAGCAGTACTTC. Protein product: CASSLEKGLAGGVDEQYF. The full variable domain, with the rest looked up from reference TRBV7-8 and TRBJ2-7, is GAGVSQSPRYKVAKRGQDVALRCDPISGHVSLFWYQQALGQGPEFLTYFQNEAQLDKSGLPSDRFFAERPEGSVSTLKIQRTQQEDSAVYLCASSLEKGLAGGVDEQYFGPGTRLTVT.

V usage is TRBV9 and J usage is TRBJ2-1; no firm D call. V lost 4 bases to trimming and J lost 0 bases, with 8 bases between them. The germline gives CDR1 SGDLS, CDR2 YYNGEE. CDR3 length equals 14 residues. The CDR3 protein is CASSSQSSYNEQFF. The DNA of the CDR3 is TGTGCCAGCAGCTCACAGAGCTCCTACAATGAGCAGTTCTTC.

V usage is TRBV27 and J usage is TRBJ2-2; 11 positions match TRBD2. CDR1 MNHEY and CDR2 SMNVEV come from the germline V gene (reference sequence). V lost 3 bases to trimming and J lost 8 bases; unmatched junction nucleotides: 11. This CDR3 contains 17 residues. CDR3: CASSFPRSSGRAGELFF. The CDR3 DNA reads as TGTGCCAGCAGTTTCCCCCGTAGTAGCGGGAGGGCAGGGGAGCTGTTTTTT.

V and J are TRBV9 and TRBJ1-5; a weak D match, TRBD1 (6 bases). The CDR3 runs to 16 residues. Trimming cost V 0 bases and J 4 bases, with 14 bases left between them. Germline V gene lookup returns CDR1 SGDLS and CDR2 YYNGEE. The CDR3 spells CASSVDGGAGNQPQHF. CDR3 in DNA: TGTGCCAGCAGCGTAGACGGGGGGGCAGGGAATCAGCCCCAGCATTTT. Full variable domain (rest looked up from reference TRBV9 and TRBJ1-5): DSGVTQTPKHLITATGQRVTLRCSPRSGDLSVYWYQQSLDQGLQFLIQYYNGEERAKGNILERFSAQQFPDLHSELNLSSLELGDSALYFCASSVDGGAGNQPQHFGDGTRLSIL.

The chain couples TRBV9 to TRBJ1-1; possibly TRBD1 for D (6 bases). V was trimmed by 2 bases and J by 4 bases, leaving 9 bases between them. The CDR3 has 13 residues. Looked up from germline, CDR1 is SGDLS and CDR2 is YYNGEE. In nucleotides, the CDR3 is TGTGCCAGCAGCGTGACAGGAGGCACTGAAGCTTTCTTT. Translation gives CASSVTGGTEAFF.

A few counts support this clone. V usage is TRBV19 and J usage is TRBJ2-4, with 9 bases fitting TRBD1. Germline V gene data show CDR1 as LNHDA and CDR2 as SQIVND (reference sequence). Germline trimming cut 0 bases from V and 3 bases from J; bases unmatched to any gene: 6. The CDR3 consists of 17 residues. The CDR3 is CASSIDRQGGDKNIQYF. The DNA of the CDR3 is TGTGCCAGTAGTATAGATCGACAGGGGGGTGACAAAAACATTCAGTACTTC.